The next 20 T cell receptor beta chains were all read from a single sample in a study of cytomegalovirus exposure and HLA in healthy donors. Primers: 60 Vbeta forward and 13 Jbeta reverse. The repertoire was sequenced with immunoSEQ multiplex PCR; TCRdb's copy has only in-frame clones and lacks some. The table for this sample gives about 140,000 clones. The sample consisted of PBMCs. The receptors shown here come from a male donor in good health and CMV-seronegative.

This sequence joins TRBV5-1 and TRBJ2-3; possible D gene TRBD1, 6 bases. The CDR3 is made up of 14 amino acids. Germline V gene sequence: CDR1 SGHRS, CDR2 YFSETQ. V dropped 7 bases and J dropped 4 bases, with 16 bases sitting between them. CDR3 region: CASSSPEGADTQYF. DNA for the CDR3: TGCGCCAGCTCCAGTCCAGAGGGGGCAGATACGCAGTATTTT.

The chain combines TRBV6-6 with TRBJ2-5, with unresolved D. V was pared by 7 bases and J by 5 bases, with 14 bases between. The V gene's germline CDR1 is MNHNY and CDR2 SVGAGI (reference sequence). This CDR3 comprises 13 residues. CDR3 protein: CASMSAGRETQYF. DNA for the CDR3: TGTGCCAGCATGAGCGCCGGTCGCGAGACCCAGTACTTC.

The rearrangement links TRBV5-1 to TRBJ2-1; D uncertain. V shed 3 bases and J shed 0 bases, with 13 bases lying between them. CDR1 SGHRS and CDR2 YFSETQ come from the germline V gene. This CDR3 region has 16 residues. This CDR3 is CASSSQAMSSYNEQFF. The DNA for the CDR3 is TGCGCCAGCAGCTCTCAGGCCATGAGCTCCTACAATGAGCAGTTCTTC.

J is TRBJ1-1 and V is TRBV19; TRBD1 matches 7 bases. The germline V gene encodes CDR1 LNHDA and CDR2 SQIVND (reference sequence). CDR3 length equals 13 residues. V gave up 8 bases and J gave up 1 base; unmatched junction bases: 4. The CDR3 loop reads CASAYRGNTEAFF. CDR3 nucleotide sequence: TGTGCCAGTGCCTACAGGGGGAACACTGAAGCTTTCTTT.

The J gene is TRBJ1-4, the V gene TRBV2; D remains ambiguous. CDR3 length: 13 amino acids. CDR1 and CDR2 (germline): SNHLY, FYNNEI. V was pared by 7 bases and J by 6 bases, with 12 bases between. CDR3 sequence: CASKVGRDEKLFF. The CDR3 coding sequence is TGTGCCAGCAAAGTGGGGAGGGATGAAAAACTGTTTTTT.

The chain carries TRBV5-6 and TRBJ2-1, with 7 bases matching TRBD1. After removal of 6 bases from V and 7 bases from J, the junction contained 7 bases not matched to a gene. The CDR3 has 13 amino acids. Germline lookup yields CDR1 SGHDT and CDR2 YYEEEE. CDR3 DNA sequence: TGTGCCAGCACCCTCTACAGGGGTAATGAGCAGTTCTTC. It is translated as CASTLYRGNEQFF.

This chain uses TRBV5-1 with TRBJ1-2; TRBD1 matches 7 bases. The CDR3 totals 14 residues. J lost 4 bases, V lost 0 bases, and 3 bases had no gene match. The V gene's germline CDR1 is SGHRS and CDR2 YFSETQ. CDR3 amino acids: CASSLEGQLYGYTF. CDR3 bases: TGCGCCAGCAGCTTGGAGGGACAGCTCTATGGCTACACCTTC.

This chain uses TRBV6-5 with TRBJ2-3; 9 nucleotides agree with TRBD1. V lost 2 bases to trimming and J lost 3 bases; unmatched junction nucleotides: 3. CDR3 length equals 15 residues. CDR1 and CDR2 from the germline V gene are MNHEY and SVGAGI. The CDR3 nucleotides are TGTGCCAGCAGTTACCGCGGGACAGGGACAGATACGCAGTATTTT. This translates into CASSYRGTGTDTQYF.

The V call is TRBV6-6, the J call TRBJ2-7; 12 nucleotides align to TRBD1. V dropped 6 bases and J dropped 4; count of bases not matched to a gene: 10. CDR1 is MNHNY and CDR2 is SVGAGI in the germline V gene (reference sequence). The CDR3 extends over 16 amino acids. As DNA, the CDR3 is TGTGCCAGCAGCCGCGCCCGGGACAGGGGGCAGTACGAGCAGTACTTC. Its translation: CASSRARDRGQYEQYF.

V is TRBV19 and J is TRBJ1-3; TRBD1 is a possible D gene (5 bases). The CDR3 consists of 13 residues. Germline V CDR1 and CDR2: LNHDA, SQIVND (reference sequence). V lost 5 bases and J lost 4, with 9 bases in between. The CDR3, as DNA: TGTGCCAGTAGTCTCGGACACGGAAACACCATATATTTT. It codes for CASSLGHGNTIYF.

This CDR3 is CASSLAIVLAGVSGYEQYF. Here the CDR3 DNA reads TGTGCCAGCAGCTTAGCGATTGTTCTAGCGGGAGTTTCGGGCTACGAGCAGTACTTC. This chain connects TRBV7-8 to TRBJ2-7; 10 bases are shared with TRBD2. The germline gives CDR1 SGHVS, CDR2 FQNEAQ. The CDR3 runs 19 residues. Losses at the gene ends were 0 bases for V and 3 bases for J; bases not matched to a gene: 14. The entire variable domain, with the rest obtained from reference TRBV7-8 and TRBJ2-7, is as follows: GAGVSQSPRYKVAKRGQDVALRCDPISGHVSLFWYQQALGQGPEFLTYFQNEAQLDKSGLPSDRFFAERPEGSVSTLKIQRTQQEDSAVYLCASSLAIVLAGVSGYEQYFGPGTRLTVT.

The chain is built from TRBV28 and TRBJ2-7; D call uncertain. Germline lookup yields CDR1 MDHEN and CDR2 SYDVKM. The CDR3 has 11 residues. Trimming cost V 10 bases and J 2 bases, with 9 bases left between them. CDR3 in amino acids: CATYSTYEQYF. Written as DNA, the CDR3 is TGTGCCACCTATAGTACCTACGAGCAGTACTTC. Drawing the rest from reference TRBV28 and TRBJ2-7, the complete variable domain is DVKVTQSSRYLVKRTGEKVFLECVQDMDHENMFWYRQDPGLGLRLIYFSYDVKMKEKGDIPEGYSVSREKKERFSLILESASTNQTSMYLCATYSTYEQYFGPGTRLTVT.

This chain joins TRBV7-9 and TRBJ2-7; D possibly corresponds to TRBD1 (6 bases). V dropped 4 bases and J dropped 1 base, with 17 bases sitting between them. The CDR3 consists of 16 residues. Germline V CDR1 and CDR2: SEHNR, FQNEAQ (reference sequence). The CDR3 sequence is CASSSRLGQPSYEQYF. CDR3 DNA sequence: TGTGCCAGCAGCTCCCGTCTCGGACAGCCATCCTACGAGCAGTACTTC.

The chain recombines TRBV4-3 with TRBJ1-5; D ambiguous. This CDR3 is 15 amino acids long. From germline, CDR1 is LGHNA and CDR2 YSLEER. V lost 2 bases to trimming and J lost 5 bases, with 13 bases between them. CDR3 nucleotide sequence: TGCGCCAGCAGCCAACGGACCGGAGGAGATCAGCCCCAGCATTTT. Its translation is CASSQRTGGDQPQHF.

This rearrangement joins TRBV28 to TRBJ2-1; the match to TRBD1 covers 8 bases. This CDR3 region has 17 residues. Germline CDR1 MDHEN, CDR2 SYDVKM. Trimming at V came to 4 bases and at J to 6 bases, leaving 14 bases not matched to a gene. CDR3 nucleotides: TGTGCCAGCAGTTCGTTGGACAGGGTCTTACACAGCAATGAGCAGTTCTTC. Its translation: CASSSLDRVLHSNEQFF.

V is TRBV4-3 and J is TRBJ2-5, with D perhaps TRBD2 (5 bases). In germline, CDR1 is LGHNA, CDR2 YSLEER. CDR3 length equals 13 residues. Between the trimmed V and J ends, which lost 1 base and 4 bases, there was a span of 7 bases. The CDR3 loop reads CASSQGGLETQYF. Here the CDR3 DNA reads TGCGCCAGCAGCCAAGGAGGGTTAGAGACCCAGTACTTC.

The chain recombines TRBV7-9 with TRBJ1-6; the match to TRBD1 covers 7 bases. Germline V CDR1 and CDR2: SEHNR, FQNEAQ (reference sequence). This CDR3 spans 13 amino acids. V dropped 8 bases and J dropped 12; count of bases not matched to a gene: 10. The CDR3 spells CASSGTVNRPLHF. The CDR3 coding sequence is TGTGCCAGCTCCGGGACAGTGAATAGACCCCTCCACTTT. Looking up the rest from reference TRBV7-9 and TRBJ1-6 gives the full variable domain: DTGVSQNPRHKITKRGQNVTFRCDPISEHNRLYWYRQTLGQGPEFLTYFQNEAQLEKSRLLSDRFSAERPKGSFSTLEIQRTEQGDSAMYLCASSGTVNRPLHFGNGTRLTVT.

CDR3 nucleotide sequence: TGTGCCAGCAGCTTCGGACAGGGGAGACAGCCCCAGCATTTT. Its translation: CASSFGQGRQPQHF. The chain couples TRBV5-6 to TRBJ1-5, with 9 bases matching TRBD1. This CDR3 has 14 amino acids. V was pared by 2 bases and J by 7 bases, with 4 bases of the junction left unmatched. Germline V CDR1 and CDR2: SGHDT, YYEEEE. The full variable domain, in which reference TRBV5-6 and TRBJ1-5 provide the parts outside the CDR3, is DAGVTQSPTHLIKTRGQQVTLRCSPKSGHDTVSWYQQALGQGPQFIFQYYEEEERQRGNFPDRFSGHQFPNYSSELNVNALLLGDSALYLCASSFGQGRQPQHFGDGTRLSIL.

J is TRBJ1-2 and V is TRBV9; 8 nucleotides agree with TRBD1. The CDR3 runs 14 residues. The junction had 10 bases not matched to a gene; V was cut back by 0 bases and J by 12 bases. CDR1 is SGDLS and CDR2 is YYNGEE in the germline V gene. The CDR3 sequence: CASSVDARQGIDTF. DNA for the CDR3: TGTGCCAGCAGCGTAGATGCGAGACAGGGGATCGACACCTTC.

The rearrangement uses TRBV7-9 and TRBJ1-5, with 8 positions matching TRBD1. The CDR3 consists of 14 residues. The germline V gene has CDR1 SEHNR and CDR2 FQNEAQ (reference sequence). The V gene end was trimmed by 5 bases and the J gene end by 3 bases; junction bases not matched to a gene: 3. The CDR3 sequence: CASSPDRDNQPQHF. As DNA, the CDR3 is TGTGCCAGCAGCCCGGACAGGGACAATCAGCCCCAGCATTTT.